This T cell receptor (beta chain) emerged from a study of cytomegalovirus exposure and HLA in healthy donors. Regarding the study as a whole: An Asian-associated ancestry cluster reportedly showed fewer N-insertions than the approximately 630-donor mean in a later analysis.

As concerns this clone: As yet, its antigen is unknown.

The CDR3 length is 15 residues. Germline CDR1 SNHLY, CDR2 FYNNEI. J was trimmed by 2 bases and V by 6 bases; bases with no gene match: 7. 13 Jbeta primers and 60 Vbeta primers were used for the PCR. TCRdb's copy holds only in-frame clones and misses some; the assay was immunoSEQ multiplex PCR. Seen here are 150,000 or so clones, roughly four fifths observed once, and the top ten hold approximately 3.1%. This sequence was found in a woman in her 40s in good health and CMV-seronegative. The sequenced material came from PBMCs. This chain links TRBV2 with TRBJ2-7; 10 bases fit TRBD1. CDR3 sequence: CASSELGTGAYEQYF. The DNA of the CDR3 is TGTGCCAGCAGCGAACTCGGGACAGGGGCCTACGAGCAGTACTTC.